This T cell receptor beta chain appears in the sequencing data of a study of beta chain features in type 1 diabetes. Expressed TCRB transcripts were sequenced, since all the RNA that had been isolated was reverse transcribed. The protocol was immunoSEQ multiplex PCR, while the TCRdb copy is restricted to in-frame clones and leaves out a portion. The sample shows approximately 730,000 clones, 10% to 15% of them seen only once. Trimming at V came to 4 bases and at J to 3 bases, leaving 12 bases not matched to a gene. The V gene's germline CDR1 is MGHDK and CDR2 SYGVNS. The CDR3 runs to 17 residues. Study-level findings and limits: TCRB CDR3 length was moderately but significantly reduced in all four CD4+ subsets of Type 1 diabetes patients.

This clone was seen more than once but under ten times. Its specificity is unknown. Sequenced: naive CD4+ T cells from blood. This rearrangement joins TRBV25-1 to TRBJ1-5; 7 bases line up with TRBD1. The origin of this receptor is a man between 18 and 35 years old with type 1 diabetes. The CDR3: CASSGPTGEMANQPQHF. The CDR3 DNA reads TGTGCCAGCAGTGGCCCCACAGGGGAAATGGCCAATCAGCCCCAGCATTTT.